This TCR beta chain is drawn from a study of T-cell reconstitution after alpha-beta-depleted transplantation in children. This clonotype was counted between two and nine times. During its preparation, the TCRbeta library received unique molecular identifiers. TCRdb called the PCR reads again in MiXCR, with one record for every CDR3 protein. The sample consists of hundreds of thousands of distinct CDR3 sequences, about 17% of them appearing once. Trimming cost V 2 bases and J 4 bases; bases outside gene matches: 11. There are 18 residues in the CDR3. The germline gives CDR1 MNHEY, CDR2 SVGAGI. This sequence was found in a boy under three years old who had a stem cell transplant for Wiskott-Aldrich syndrome, so the T cells may come from the graft donor. This specimen consisted of PBMCs, mostly from graft donor cells, obtained 360 days after TCRalphabeta/CD19-depleted stem cell transplant. J is TRBJ2-7 and V is TRBV6-5; TRBD2 matches at 13 bases. This CDR3 is CASSYQGLAGARFYEQYF. The CDR3 nucleotides are TGTGCCAGCAGTTACCAAGGACTAGCGGGAGCTCGGTTTTACGAGCAGTACTTC.